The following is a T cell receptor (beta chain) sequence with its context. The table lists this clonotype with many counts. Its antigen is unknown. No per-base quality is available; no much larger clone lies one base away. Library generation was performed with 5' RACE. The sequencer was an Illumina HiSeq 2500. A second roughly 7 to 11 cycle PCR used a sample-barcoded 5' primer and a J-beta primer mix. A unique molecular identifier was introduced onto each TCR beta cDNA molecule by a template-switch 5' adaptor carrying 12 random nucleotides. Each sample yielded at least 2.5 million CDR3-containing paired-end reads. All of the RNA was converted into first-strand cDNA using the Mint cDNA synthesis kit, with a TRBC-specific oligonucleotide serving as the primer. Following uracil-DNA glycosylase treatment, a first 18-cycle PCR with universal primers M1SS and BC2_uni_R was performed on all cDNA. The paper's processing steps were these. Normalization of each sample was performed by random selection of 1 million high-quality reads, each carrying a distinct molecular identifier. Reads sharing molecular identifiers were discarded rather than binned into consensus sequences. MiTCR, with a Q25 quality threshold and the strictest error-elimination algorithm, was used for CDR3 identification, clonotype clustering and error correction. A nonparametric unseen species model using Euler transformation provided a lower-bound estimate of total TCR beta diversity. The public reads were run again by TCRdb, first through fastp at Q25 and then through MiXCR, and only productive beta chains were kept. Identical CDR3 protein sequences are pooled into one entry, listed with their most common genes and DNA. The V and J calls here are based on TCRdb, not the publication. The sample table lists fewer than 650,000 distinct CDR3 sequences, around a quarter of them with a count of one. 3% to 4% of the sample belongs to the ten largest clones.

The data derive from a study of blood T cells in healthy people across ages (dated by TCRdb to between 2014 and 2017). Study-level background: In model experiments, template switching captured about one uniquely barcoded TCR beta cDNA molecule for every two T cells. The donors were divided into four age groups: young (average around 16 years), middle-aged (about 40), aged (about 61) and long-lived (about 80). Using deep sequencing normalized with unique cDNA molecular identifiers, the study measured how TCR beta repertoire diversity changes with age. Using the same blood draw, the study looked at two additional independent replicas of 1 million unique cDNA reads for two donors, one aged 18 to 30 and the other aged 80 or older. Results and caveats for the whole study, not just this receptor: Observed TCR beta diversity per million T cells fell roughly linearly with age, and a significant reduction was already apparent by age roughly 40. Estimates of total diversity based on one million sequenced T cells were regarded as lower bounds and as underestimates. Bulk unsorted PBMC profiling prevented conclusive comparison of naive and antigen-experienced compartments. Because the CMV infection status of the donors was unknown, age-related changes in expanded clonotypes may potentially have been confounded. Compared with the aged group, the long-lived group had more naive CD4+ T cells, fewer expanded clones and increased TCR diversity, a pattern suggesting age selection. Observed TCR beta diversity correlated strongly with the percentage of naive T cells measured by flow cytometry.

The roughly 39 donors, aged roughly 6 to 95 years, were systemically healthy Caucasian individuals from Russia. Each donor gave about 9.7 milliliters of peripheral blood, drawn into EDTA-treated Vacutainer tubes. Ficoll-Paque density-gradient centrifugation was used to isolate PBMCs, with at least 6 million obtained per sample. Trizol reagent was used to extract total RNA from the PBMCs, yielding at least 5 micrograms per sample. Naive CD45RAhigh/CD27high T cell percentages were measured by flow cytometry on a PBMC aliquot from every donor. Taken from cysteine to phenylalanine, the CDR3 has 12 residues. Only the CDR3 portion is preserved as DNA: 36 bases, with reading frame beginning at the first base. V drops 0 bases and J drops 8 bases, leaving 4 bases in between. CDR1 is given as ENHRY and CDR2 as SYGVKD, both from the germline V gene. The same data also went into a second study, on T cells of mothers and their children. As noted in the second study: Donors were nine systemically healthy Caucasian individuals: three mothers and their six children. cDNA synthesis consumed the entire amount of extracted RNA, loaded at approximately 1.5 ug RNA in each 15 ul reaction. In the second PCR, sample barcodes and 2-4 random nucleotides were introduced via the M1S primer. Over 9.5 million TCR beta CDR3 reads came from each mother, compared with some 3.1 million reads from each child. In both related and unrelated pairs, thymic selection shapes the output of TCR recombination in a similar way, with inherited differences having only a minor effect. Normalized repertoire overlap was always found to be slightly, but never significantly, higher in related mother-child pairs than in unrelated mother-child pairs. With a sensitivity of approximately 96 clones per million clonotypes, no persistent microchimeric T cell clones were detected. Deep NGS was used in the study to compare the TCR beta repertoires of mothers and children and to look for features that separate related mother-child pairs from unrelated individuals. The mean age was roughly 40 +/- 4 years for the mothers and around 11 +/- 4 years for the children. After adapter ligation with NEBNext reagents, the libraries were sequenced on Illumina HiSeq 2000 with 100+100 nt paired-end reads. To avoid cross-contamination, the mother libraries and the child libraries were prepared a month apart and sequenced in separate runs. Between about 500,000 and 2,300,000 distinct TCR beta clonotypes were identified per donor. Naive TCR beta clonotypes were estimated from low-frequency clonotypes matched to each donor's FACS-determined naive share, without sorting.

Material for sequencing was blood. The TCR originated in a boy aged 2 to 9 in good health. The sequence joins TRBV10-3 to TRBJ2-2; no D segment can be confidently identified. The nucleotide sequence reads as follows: TGTGCCATCAGTGAGTCCCTAGGGGAGCTGTTTTTT. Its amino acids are CAISESLGELFF.